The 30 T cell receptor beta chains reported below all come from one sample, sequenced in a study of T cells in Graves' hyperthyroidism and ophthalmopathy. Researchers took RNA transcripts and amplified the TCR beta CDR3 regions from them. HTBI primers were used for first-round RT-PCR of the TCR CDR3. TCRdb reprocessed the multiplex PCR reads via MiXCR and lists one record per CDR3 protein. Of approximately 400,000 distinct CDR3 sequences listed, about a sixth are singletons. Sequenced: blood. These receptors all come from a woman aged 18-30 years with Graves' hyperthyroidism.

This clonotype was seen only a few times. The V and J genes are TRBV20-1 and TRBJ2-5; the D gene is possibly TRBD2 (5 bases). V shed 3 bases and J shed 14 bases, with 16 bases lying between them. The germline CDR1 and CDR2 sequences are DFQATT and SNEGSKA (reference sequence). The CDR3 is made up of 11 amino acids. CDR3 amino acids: CSARAGETPYF. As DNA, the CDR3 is TGCAGTGCTAGGGCCGGGGAGACCCCATACTTC.

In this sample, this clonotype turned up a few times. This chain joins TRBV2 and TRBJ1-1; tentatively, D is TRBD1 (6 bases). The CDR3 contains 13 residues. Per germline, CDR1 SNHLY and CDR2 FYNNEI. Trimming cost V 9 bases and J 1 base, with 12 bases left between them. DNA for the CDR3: TGTGCCAGAAGGAAACAGGGGAACACTGAAGCTTTCTTT. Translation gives CARRKQGNTEAFF.

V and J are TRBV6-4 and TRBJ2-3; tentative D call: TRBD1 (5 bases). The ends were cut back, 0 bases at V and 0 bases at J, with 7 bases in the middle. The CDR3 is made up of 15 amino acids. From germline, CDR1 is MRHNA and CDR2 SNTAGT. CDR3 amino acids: CASSDSQGSTDTQYF. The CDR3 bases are TGTGCCAGCAGTGACTCGCAGGGCAGCACAGATACGCAGTATTTT.

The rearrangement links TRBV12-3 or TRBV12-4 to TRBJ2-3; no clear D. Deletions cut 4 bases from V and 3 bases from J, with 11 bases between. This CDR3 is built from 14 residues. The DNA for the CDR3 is TGTGCCAGCAGTTCGCTTGGGCTGACAGATACGCAGTATTTT. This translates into CASSSLGLTDTQYF.

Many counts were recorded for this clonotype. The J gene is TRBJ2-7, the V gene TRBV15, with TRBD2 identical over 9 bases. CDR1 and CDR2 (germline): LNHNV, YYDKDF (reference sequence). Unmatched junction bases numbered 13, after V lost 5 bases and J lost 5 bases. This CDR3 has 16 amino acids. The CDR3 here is CATSPFILAGADEQYF. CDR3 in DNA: TGTGCCACCAGCCCCTTTATTTTAGCGGGGGCTGACGAGCAGTACTTC.

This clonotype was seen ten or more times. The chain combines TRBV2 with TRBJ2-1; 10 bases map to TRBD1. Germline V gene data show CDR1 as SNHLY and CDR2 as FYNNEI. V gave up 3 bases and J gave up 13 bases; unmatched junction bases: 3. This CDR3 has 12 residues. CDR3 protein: CASSDDRGLQFF. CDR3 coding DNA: TGTGCCAGCAGTGACGACAGGGGGCTACAGTTCTTC.

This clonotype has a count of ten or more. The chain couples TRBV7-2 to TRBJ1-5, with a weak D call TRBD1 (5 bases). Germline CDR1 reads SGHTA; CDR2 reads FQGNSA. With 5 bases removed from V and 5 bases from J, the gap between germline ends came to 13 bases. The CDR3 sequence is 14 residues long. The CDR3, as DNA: TGTGCCAGCAGCCGGATGGGGGGGGATCAGCCCCAGCATTTT. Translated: CASSRMGGDQPQHF. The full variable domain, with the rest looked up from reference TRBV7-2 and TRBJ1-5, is GAGVSQSPSNKVTEKGKDVELRCDPISGHTALYWYRQSLGQGLEFLIYFQGNSAPDKSGLPSDRFSAERTGGSVSTLTIQRTQQEDSAVYLCASSRMGGDQPQHFGDGTRLSIL.

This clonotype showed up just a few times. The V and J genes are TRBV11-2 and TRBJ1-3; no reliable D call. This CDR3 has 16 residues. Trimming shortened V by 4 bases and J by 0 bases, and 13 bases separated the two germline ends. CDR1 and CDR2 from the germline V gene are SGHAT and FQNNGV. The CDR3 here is CASSYWTDHSGNTIYF. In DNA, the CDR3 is TGTGCCAGCAGCTACTGGACGGATCACTCTGGAAACACCATATATTTT.

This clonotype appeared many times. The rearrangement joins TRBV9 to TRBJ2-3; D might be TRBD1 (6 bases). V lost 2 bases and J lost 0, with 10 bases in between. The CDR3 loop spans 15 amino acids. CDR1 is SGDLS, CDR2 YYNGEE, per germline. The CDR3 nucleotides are TGTGCCAGCAGCGTTACAGGGTGGAGCACAGATACGCAGTATTTT. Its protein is CASSVTGWSTDTQYF.

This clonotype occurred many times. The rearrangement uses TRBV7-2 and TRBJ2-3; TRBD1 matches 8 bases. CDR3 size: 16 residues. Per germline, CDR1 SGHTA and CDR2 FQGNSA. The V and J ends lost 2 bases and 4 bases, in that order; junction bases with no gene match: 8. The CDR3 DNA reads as TGTGCCAGCAGCTTAATCCCAGGGGGCTTCTCAGATACGCAGTATTTT. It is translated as CASSLIPGGFSDTQYF.

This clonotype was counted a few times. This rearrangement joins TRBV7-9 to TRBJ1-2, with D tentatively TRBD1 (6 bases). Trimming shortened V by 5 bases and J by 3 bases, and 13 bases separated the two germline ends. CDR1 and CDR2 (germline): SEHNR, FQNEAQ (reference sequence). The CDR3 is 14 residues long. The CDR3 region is CASSPGDLDYGYTF. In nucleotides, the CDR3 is TGTGCCAGCAGCCCAGGGGATTTGGACTATGGCTACACCTTC.

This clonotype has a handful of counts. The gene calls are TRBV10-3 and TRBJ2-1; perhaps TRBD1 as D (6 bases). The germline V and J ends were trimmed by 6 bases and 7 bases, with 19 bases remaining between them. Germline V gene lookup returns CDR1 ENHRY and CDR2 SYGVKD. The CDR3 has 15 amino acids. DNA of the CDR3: TGTGCCATCAGGCGATCCGGGACACGAGAAAATGAGCAGTTCTTC. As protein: CAIRRSGTRENEQFF.

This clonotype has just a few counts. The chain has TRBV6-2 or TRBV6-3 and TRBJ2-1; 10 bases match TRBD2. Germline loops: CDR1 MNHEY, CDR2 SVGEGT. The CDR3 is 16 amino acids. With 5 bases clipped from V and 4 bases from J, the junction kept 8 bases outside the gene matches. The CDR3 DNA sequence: TGTGCCAGCAGTAAAGGGACTAGCGAAATATACAATGAGCAGTTCTTC. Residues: CASSKGTSEIYNEQFF.

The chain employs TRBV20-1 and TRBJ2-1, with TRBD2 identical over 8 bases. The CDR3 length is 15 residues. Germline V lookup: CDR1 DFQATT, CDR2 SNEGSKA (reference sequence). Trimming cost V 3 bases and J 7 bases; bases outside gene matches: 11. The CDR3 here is CSARFTGGPQNEQFF. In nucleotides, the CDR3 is TGCAGTGCTAGGTTTACGGGAGGGCCCCAGAATGAGCAGTTCTTC.

The CDR3 nucleotides are TGTGCCAGCAGTTTAGCAGGGGCTGGAAACACCATATATTTT. Protein sequence: CASSLAGAGNTIYF. J is TRBJ1-3 and V is TRBV12-3 or TRBV12-4; a weak D match, TRBD1 (5 bases). The ends were cut back, 0 bases at V and 2 bases at J, with 5 bases in the middle. CDR3 length: 14 residues.

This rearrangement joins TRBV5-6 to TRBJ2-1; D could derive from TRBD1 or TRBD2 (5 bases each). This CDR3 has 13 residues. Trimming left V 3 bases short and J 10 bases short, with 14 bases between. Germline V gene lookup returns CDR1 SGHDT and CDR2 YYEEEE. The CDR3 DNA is TGTGCCAGCAGCTGGGGACCCCCTGGAGAGCAGTTCTTC. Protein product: CASSWGPPGEQFF.

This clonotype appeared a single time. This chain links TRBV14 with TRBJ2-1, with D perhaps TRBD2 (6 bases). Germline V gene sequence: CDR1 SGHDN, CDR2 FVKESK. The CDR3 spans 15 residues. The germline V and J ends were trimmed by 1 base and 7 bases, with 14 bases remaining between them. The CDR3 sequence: CASSQAGAKYNEQFF. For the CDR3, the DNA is TGTGCCAGCAGCCAAGCGGGAGCTAAATATAATGAGCAGTTCTTC. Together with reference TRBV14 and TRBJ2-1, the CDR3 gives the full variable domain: EAGVTQFPSHSVIEKGQTVTLRCDPISGHDNLYWYRRVMGKEIKFLLHFVKESKQDESGMPNNRFLAERTGGTYSTLKVQPAELEDSGVYFCASSQAGAKYNEQFFGPGTRLTVL.

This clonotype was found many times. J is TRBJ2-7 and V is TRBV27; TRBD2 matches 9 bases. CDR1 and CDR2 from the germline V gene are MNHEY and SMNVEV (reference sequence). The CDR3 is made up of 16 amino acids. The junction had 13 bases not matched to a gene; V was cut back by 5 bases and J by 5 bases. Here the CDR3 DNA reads TGTGCCAGCAGTCCCAGCCTAGCGGGGACGGCCCACGAGCAGTACTTC. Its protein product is CASSPSLAGTAHEQYF.

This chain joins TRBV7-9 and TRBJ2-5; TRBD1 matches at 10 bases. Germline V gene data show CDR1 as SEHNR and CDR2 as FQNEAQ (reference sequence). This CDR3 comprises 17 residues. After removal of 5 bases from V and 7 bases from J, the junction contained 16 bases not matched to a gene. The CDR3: CASSPPDRGRFLGTQYF. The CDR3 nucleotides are TGTGCCAGCAGCCCGCCAGACAGGGGGCGCTTTTTAGGGACCCAGTACTTC.

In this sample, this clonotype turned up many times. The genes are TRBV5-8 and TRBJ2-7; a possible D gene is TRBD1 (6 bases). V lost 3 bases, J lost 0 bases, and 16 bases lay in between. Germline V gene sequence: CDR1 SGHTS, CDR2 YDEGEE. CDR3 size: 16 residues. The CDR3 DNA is TGTGCCAGCAGCTGGGCAGGGGAGCGGAACTCCTACGAGCAGTACTTC. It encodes CASSWAGERNSYEQYF.

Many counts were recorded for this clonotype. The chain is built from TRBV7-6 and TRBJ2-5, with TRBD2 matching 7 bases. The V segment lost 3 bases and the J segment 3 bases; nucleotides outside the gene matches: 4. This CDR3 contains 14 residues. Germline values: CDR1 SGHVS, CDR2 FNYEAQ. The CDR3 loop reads CASSFGTTKETQYF. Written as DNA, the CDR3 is TGTGCCAGCAGCTTCGGGACTACCAAAGAGACCCAGTACTTC.

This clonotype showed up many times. CDR3 DNA: TGTGCCAGCAGCCCGAGGACCCCGGGACAGGGTATGACTGAAGCTTTCTTT. Its protein is CASSPRTPGQGMTEAFF. This rearrangement joins TRBV7-8 to TRBJ1-1, with 9 bases that match TRBD1. This CDR3 spans 17 amino acids. Germline V CDR1 and CDR2: SGHVS, FQNEAQ. V was pared by 5 bases and J by 5 bases, with 15 bases of the junction left unmatched.

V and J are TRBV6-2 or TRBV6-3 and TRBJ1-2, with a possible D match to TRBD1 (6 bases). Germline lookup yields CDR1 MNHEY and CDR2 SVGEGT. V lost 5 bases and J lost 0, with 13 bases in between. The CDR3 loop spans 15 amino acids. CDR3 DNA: TGTGCCAGCAGTACCGGCAGGGGAGCTAACTATGGCTACACCTTC. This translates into CASSTGRGANYGYTF.

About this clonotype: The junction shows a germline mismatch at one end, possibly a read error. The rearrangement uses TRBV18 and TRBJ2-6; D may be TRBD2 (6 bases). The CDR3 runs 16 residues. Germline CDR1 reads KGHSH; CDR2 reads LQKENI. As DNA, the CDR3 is TGTGCCGGCTCACCGCAGGGACTCTCTGGGGCCAACGTCCTGACTTTC. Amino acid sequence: CAGSPQGLSGANVLTF. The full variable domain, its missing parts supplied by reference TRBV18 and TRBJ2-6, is NAGVMQNPRHLVRRRGQEARLRCSPMKGHSHVYWYRQLPEEGLKFMVYLQKENIIDESGMPKERFSAEFPKEGPSILRIQQVVRGDSAAYFCAGSPQGLSGANVLTFGAGSRLTVL.

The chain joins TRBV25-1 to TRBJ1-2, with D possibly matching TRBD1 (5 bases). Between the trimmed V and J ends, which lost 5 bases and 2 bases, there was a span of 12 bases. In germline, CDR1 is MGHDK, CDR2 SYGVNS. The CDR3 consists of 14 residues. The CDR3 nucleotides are TGTGCCAGCAGTAGGCACGGGGGAAACTATGGCTACACCTTC. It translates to CASSRHGGNYGYTF.

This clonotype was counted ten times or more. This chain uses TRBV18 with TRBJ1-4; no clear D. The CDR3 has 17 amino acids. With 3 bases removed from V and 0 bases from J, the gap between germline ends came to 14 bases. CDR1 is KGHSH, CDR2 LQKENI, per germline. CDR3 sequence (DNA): TGTGCCAGCTCACCCACTTCTACAAGCACAACTAATGAAAAACTGTTTTTT. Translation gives CASSPTSTSTTNEKLFF.

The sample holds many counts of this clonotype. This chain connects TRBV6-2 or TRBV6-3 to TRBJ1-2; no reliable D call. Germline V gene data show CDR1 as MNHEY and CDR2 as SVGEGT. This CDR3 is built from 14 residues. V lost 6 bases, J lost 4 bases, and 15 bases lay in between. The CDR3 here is CASSLTDGSYGYTF. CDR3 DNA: TGTGCCAGCAGCCTAACGGACGGTAGCTATGGCTACACCTTC.

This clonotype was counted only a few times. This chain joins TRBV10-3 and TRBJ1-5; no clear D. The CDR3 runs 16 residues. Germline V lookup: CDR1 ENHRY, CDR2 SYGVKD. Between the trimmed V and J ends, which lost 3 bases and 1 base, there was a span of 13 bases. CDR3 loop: CAISELGDGSNQPQHF. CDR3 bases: TGTGCCATCAGTGAACTGGGCGACGGAAGCAATCAGCCCCAGCATTTT.

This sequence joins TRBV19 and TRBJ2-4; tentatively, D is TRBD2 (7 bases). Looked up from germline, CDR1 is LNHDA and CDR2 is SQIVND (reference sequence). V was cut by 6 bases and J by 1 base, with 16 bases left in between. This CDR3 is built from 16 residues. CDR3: CASRDTGRGAKNIQYF. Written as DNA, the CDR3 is TGTGCCAGTAGGGATACAGGGCGGGGGGCCAAAAACATTCAGTACTTC.

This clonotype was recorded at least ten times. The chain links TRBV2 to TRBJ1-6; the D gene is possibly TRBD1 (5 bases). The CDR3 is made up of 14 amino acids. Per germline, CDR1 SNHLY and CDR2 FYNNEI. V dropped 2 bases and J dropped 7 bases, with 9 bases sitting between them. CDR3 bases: TGTGCCAGCAGTGAACAGGGAAGGAATTCACCCCTCCACTTT. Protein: CASSEQGRNSPLHF.